A selection of T cell receptor beta chains follows, all from one sample in a study of blood T cell repertoires in COVID-19. Sequencing used immunoSEQ multiplex PCR; TCRdb keeps in-frame clones, though not all of them. The sample records over 200,000 clones, about 90% being singletons. The sequencing sample was made of PBMCs or T cells enriched from blood (not recorded which). These receptors were taken from a human donor in a cohort exposed to, infected with or recovered from COVID-19 (not recorded which). The donor label of this sample is uncertain. Each CDR3 is given with its conserved first and last residue. A D gene is named only where the DNA matches it firmly. The listing skips clone size in some rows; elsewhere it reads once, few, many or a size class.

J,size,V,D,DNA,CDR3
TRBJ1-1,.,TRBV10-3,TRBD1,TGTGCCATCAGTGTAGGGTTTGGGACAGGGACTAAGAACACTGAAGCTTTCTTT,CAISVGFGTGTKNTEAFF
TRBJ1-1,.,TRBV6-1,TRBD1,TGTGCCAGCAGTGAAGAGGACGGGACAGACGAGGGGTATACTGAAGCTTTCTTT,CASSEEDGTDEGYTEAFF
TRBJ2-3,.,TRBV27,.,TGTGCCAGCACCCCTTCGCGGGGCACAGATACGCAGTATTTT,CASTPSRGTDTQYF
TRBJ1-2,.,TRBV5-1,TRBD1,TGCGCCAGCAGAACCGGGACAGGGGTTAACTATGGCTACACCTTC,CASRTGTGVNYGYTF
TRBJ2-3,.,TRBV7-8,.,TGTGCCAGCAGACCAAACCCTCTCGCGGGGTTTAGCACAGATACGCAGTATTTT,CASRPNPLAGFSTDTQYF
TRBJ1-1,.,TRBV27,TRBD1,TGTGCCAGCAGTCCGCAACAGGGGACTGAAGCTTTCTTT,CASSPQQGTEAFF
TRBJ2-2,.,TRBV30,.,TGTGCCTGGAGAGCTAGGCCCGGGGAGCTGTTTTTT,CAWRARPGELFF
TRBJ2-1,.,TRBV4-3,.,TGCGCCAGCAGCCCACGAGGAGTCAATGAGCAGTTCTTC,CASSPRGVNEQFF
TRBJ2-5,once,TRBV5-1,.,TGCGCCAGCAGCTTGGTCCAGGGAGGCCTAGAGACCCAGTACTTC,CASSLVQGGLETQYF
TRBJ1-4,.,TRBV6-5,.,TGTGCCAGCAGTCAGGATGAAAAACTGTTTTTT,CASSQDEKLFF
TRBJ2-7,.,TRBV4-1,TRBD2,TGCGCCAGCAGCCACCCCGGGGGGGCGCAGTACGAGCAGTACTTC,CASSHPGGAQYEQYF
TRBJ1-4,.,TRBV20-1,TRBD1,TGCAGTGCTAGTAAACAGGGGGCCAGTAATGAAAAACTGTTTTTT,CSASKQGASNEKLFF
TRBJ2-7,once,TRBV5-1,TRBD1,TGCGCCAGCAGCACTGCCCCGGGACAGCCCTACGAGCAGTACTTC,CASSTAPGQPYEQYF
TRBJ1-5,.,TRBV12-5,.,TGTGCTAGTGGTTTGGCGAGAGATCAGCCCCAGCATTTT,CASGLARDQPQHF
TRBJ2-2,.,TRBV18,.,TGTGCCAGCTCACGTTTTGGAGTTACATTAGGCACCGGGGAGCTGTTTTTT,CASSRFGVTLGTGELFF
TRBJ1-3,.,TRBV9,.,TGTGCCAGCAGCGCCGTAGGGGGTACAAAGAACACCATATATTTT,CASSAVGGTKNTIYF
TRBJ2-1,.,TRBV28,TRBD1,TGTGCCAGCAGCCGACCGGGACAGGGCAATGAGCAGTTCTTC,CASSRPGQGNEQFF
TRBJ2-7,.,TRBV2,.,TGTGCCAGCAGTGGACAGAGCTCCTACGAGCAGTACTTC,CASSGQSSYEQYF
TRBJ2-2,.,TRBV5-1,TRBD2,TGCGCCAGCAGCGGGGGACTAGCGGGGCTCACCGGGGAGCTGTTTTTT,CASSGGLAGLTGELFF
TRBJ1-6,.,TRBV7-3,.,TGTGCCAGCAGCTTTTCCGGGAGCTCCTATAATTCACCCCTCCACTTT,CASSFSGSSYNSPLHF
TRBJ1-6,few,TRBV19,TRBD1,TGTGCCAGTAGTTTTCGGACAGGTGGCTCACCCCTCCACTTT,CASSFRTGGSPLHF
TRBJ1-1,.,TRBV6-5,.,TGTGCCAGCAGCGCAGGGCCGTTATTGAACACTGAAGCTTTCTTT,CASSAGPLLNTEAFF
TRBJ1-2,.,TRBV5-1,.,TGCGCCAGCAGCCGCGGCCAGGGGCGGAGGAATGGCTACACCTTC,CASSRGQGRRNGYTF
TRBJ2-2,.,TRBV25-1,TRBD1,TGTGCCAGCAGCTCCGGGACAGGGGGTTTCGGGGAGCTGTTTTTT,CASSSGTGGFGELFF
TRBJ1-2,.,TRBV7-8,.,TGTGCCAGCAGCCCCCGTGGTGCTACCCACTATGGCTACACCTTC,CASSPRGATHYGYTF
TRBJ1-1,few,TRBV6-5,.,TGTGCCAGCACCCGTGTAGACACTGAAGCTTTCTTT,CASTRVDTEAFF
TRBJ2-2,.,TRBV4-1,.,TGCGCCAGCAGCCAAGAGACTAACCTACACACCGGGGAGCTGTTTTTT,CASSQETNLHTGELFF
TRBJ2-5,.,TRBV6-5,TRBD2,TGTGCCAGCAGTTACTCGGGGGGACTAGCGGCGGAGACCCAGTACTTC,CASSYSGGLAAETQYF
TRBJ1-1,once,TRBV4-1,.,TGCGCCAGCAGCCAAGACCCCAGGGTGAGCACTGAAGCTTTCTTT,CASSQDPRVSTEAFF
TRBJ1-5,.,TRBV12-3/TRBV12-4,.,TGTGCCAGCAGGATTACAGGGAATCAGCCCCAGCATTTT,CASRITGNQPQHF
TRBJ1-5,.,TRBV5-6,.,TGTGCCAGCAGCTACCAGGGGCGGAATCAGCCCCAGCATTTT,CASSYQGRNQPQHF
TRBJ2-7,.,TRBV11-2,TRBD1,TGTGCCAGCAGCTTAGCTCCAGGGGGAGCCTACGAGCAGTACTTC,CASSLAPGGAYEQYF
TRBJ1-2,once,TRBV6-5,TRBD1,TGTGCCAGCAGTTCCCCCGGGACAGGGAACCACTATGGCTACACCTTC,CASSSPGTGNHYGYTF
TRBJ2-7,.,TRBV27,.,TGTGCCAGCAGTACTCTTTACGAGCAGTACTTC,CASSTLYEQYF
TRBJ2-7,.,TRBV29-1,.,TGCAGCGCTATCGACAGTTCCTACGAGCAGTACTTC,CSAIDSSYEQYF
TRBJ1-3,.,TRBV7-2,.,TGTGCCAGCAGCTTAGCGCTGGGCGGGCTGCGTTCTGGAAACACCATATATTTT,CASSLALGGLRSGNTIYF
TRBJ2-7,.,TRBV6-6,TRBD1,TGTGCCAGCAGACAACAGGGGGCCACAGGTTACGAGCAGTACTTC,CASRQQGATGYEQYF
TRBJ2-6,.,TRBV27,.,TGTGCCAGCAGTCCCAGGGCCCGAAAGACAGGACTCTCCTCCTCTGGGGCCAACGTCCTGACTTTC,CASSPRARKTGLSSSGANVLTF
TRBJ2-2,.,TRBV7-3,.,TGTGCCAGCAGGCCGACAGCGAACACCGGGGAGCTGTTTTTT,CASRPTANTGELFF
TRBJ1-5,.,TRBV21-1,.,TGTGCCATCCAAGAGGGCCGTCGCAATCAGCCCCAGCATTTT,CAIQEGRRNQPQHF
TRBJ1-1,.,TRBV6-1,.,TGTGCCAGCAGCCAGGGACTCATGAACACTGAAGCTTTCTTT,CASSQGLMNTEAFF
TRBJ2-7,.,TRBV25-1,.,TGTGCCAGCGGGGACTTGAGCTCCTACGAGCAGTACTTC,CASGDLSSYEQYF
TRBJ1-5,.,TRBV5-1,.,TGCGCCAGCAGCTTGGAGGGGGAGGGAGGTCAGCCCCAGCATTTT,CASSLEGEGGQPQHF
TRBJ2-7,.,TRBV30,TRBD1,TGTGCCTGGAGCCGGGACAGCCCGAACGAGCAGTACTTC,CAWSRDSPNEQYF
TRBJ1-2,.,TRBV19,.,TGTGCCAGTACCGAGAGAGGTCCATATGGCTACACCTTC,CASTERGPYGYTF
TRBJ2-3,.,TRBV4-1,.,TGCGCCAGCAGCCAAGTCCGAGATACGCAGTATTTT,CASSQVRDTQYF
TRBJ1-1,once,TRBV19,.,TGTGCCAGTAGTACCGCGCCAGGGCTTTACATGAACACTGAAGCTTTCTTT,CASSTAPGLYMNTEAFF
TRBJ1-2,.,TRBV30,.,TGTGCCTGGGGACAGTCGGGGTTCCACTATGGCTACACCTTC,CAWGQSGFHYGYTF
TRBJ1-1,.,TRBV4-1,.,TGCGCCAGCAGCCGAGAAGGGGGGAACACTGAAGCTTTCTTT,CASSREGGNTEAFF
TRBJ2-2,once,TRBV10-2,TRBD1,TGCGCCAGCAGTGAACAGGGGCGCGGGGAGCTGTTTTTT,CASSEQGRGELFF